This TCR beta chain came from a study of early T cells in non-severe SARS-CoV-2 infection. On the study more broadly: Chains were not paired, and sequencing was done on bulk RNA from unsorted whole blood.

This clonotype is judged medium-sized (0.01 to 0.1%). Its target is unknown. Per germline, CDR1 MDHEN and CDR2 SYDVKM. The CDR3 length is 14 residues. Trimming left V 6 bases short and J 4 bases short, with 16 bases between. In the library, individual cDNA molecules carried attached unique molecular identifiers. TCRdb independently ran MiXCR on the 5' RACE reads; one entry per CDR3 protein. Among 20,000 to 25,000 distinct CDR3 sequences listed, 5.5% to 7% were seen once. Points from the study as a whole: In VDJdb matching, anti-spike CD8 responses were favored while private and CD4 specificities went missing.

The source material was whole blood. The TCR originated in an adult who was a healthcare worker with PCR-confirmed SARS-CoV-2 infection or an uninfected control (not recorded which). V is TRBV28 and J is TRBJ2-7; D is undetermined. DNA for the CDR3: TGTGCCAGCAGCGACTTCCCCGATTTGTACGAGCAGTACTTC. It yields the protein CASSDFPDLYEQYF.